These 24 T cell receptor beta chains were all obtained from the same sample, sequenced in a study of naive and memory T cell subsets. General study findings and limits: Naive repertoires, especially CD8, held a few larger clonotypes, possibly memory cells re-expressing CD45RA.

Both TRBC1 and TRBC2 were covered by a beta constant-region primer of two equimolar oligonucleotides. The ligated cDNA underwent four PCR rounds using SP2 and nested alpha and beta constant-region primers. TCRdb re-analysed the UMI-ligation and nested PCR reads in MiXCR, keeping a single row per CDR3 protein. Of approximately 150,000 distinct CDR3 sequences listed, 15% to 25% were seen once; the top ten hold 0.6% to 0.8%. No antigen has been assigned to these receptors. The sequenced sample consisted of naive CD8+ T cells from blood. Receptors were obtained from a human donor in good health.

A few counts support this clonotype. This chain uses TRBV24-1 with TRBJ2-2; D is uncertain. The V end lost 1 base, the J end lost 4 bases, and 15 bases lay between the germline ends. CDR1 and CDR2 from the germline V gene are KGHDR and SFDVKD. CDR3 size: 17 residues. The CDR3 DNA reads as TGTGCCACCAGTGATTTCCAATACGCCGACGGCACCGGGGAGCTGTTTTTT. Translated: CATSDFQYADGTGELFF.

This clonotype was seen a handful of times. This sequence joins TRBV4-3 and TRBJ1-5; D may be TRBD1 (6 bases). V lost 0 bases, J lost 4 bases, and 16 bases lay in between. Germline values: CDR1 LGHNA, CDR2 YSLEER. CDR3 length: 17 amino acids. The CDR3, as DNA: TGCGCCAGCAGCCAAGAGCTTTCAGGGGAAGAGAATCAGCCCCAGCATTTT. Amino acids: CASSQELSGEENQPQHF.

The chain links TRBV7-3 to TRBJ2-5, with D unclear. Between the trimmed V and J ends, which lost 2 bases and 0 bases, there was a span of 10 bases. Germline V gene data show CDR1 as SGHTA and CDR2 as FQGTGA. This CDR3 comprises 15 residues. In DNA, the CDR3 is TGTGCCAGCAGCTTAGGCGCACAGAACCAAGAGACCCAGTACTTC. Residues: CASSLGAQNQETQYF.

This clonotype was counted a few times. V is TRBV4-1 and J is TRBJ2-1; TRBD1 is a possible D gene (6 bases). Trimming took off 0 bases at V and 2 bases at J, with 14 bases between the two ends. The germline V gene encodes CDR1 MGHRA and CDR2 YSYEKL. This CDR3 spans 17 amino acids. The CDR3 region is CASSQDNLGGPYNEQFF. In nucleotides, the CDR3 is TGCGCCAGCAGCCAAGATAATTTAGGGGGACCCTACAATGAGCAGTTCTTC.

The chain combines TRBV5-1 with TRBJ1-2, with 11 positions matching TRBD1. After removal of 4 bases from V and 4 bases from J, the junction contained 6 bases not matched to a gene. Germline CDR1 SGHRS, CDR2 YFSETQ. The CDR3 is made up of 15 amino acids. CDR3 residues: CASSRPGQGVYGYTF. The CDR3 DNA sequence: TGCGCCAGCAGCCGTCCGGGACAGGGGGTCTATGGCTACACCTTC.

The table lists this clonotype with a few counts. The rearrangement links TRBV6-5 to TRBJ1-2; 11 bases agree with TRBD1. Germline CDR1 MNHEY, CDR2 SVGAGI. CDR3 length: 16 amino acids. J was trimmed by 3 bases and V by 4 bases; bases with no gene match: 7. The CDR3 coding sequence is TGTGCCAGCAGTTCGGGACAGGGGGTGAGTCACTATGGCTACACCTTC. Translation: CASSSGQGVSHYGYTF.

V and J are TRBV5-1 and TRBJ1-2, with TRBD1 identical over 7 bases. Germline V CDR1 and CDR2: SGHRS, YFSETQ. Trimming at V came to 1 base and at J to 2 bases, leaving 5 bases not matched to a gene. This CDR3 comprises 15 residues. CDR3 protein: CASSLRTGTNYGYTF. The CDR3 nucleotides are TGCGCCAGCAGCTTGCGGACAGGAACAAACTATGGCTACACCTTC.

This clonotype showed up just a few times. This rearrangement joins TRBV3-1 to TRBJ2-5; TRBD1 agrees at 11 bases. Germline CDR1 reads LGHDT; CDR2 reads YNNKEL (reference sequence). The CDR3 totals 16 residues. J lost 5 bases, V lost 4 bases, and 9 bases had no gene match. This CDR3 reads CASSREPGTGGETQYF. For the CDR3, the DNA is TGTGCCAGCAGCCGGGAACCCGGGACAGGGGGTGAGACCCAGTACTTC.

This clonotype was seen a few times. This sequence joins TRBV7-2 and TRBJ2-7; the D gene is possibly TRBD2 (5 bases). The CDR3 runs to 16 residues. Germline CDR1 is SGHTA and CDR2 is FQGNSA. V was shortened by 2 bases and J by 0 bases, with 14 bases between the two germline ends. The CDR3 spells CASSLIERPASYEQYF. CDR3 coding DNA: TGTGCCAGCAGCTTAATCGAGCGGCCAGCCTCCTACGAGCAGTACTTC.

This clonotype was seen at least ten times. The chain couples TRBV12-3 or TRBV12-4 to TRBJ1-1; D not resolved. V was cut by 7 bases and J by 5 bases, with 14 bases left in between. The CDR3 is 13 amino acids. DNA for the CDR3: TGTGCCAGCACCTTGACGGGAGGGACTGAAGCTTTCTTT. It is translated as CASTLTGGTEAFF.

The CDR3 coding sequence is TGTGCCAGCAGCCTCAGCGGGCCGGGGGCAGATACGCAGTATTTT. Residues: CASSLSGPGADTQYF. The rearrangement joins TRBV7-2 to TRBJ2-3; D may be TRBD2 (6 bases). With 5 bases removed from V and 4 bases from J, the gap between germline ends came to 16 bases. The CDR3 length is 15 residues. The germline gives CDR1 SGHTA, CDR2 FQGNSA.

The chain carries TRBV20-1 and TRBJ1-3; perhaps TRBD1 as D (6 bases). This CDR3 has 15 residues. V was trimmed by 1 base and J by 3 bases, leaving 13 bases between them. Germline-derived CDR1 and CDR2 are DFQATT and SNEGSKA (reference sequence). CDR3 DNA sequence: TGCAGTGCTAGAGTACACAGGGCTAGTGGAAACACCATATATTTT. Residues: CSARVHRASGNTIYF.

This sequence joins TRBV19 and TRBJ2-1, with D uncertain. V gave up 5 bases and J gave up 1 base, with 9 bases separating them. Germline-derived CDR1 and CDR2 are LNHDA and SQIVND (reference sequence). CDR3 length: 14 amino acids. CDR3 coding DNA: TGTGCCAGTAGTTGGCCGTATTCCTACAATGAGCAGTTCTTC. It is translated as CASSWPYSYNEQFF.

The gene calls are TRBV9 and TRBJ2-3, with a weak D call TRBD1 (5 bases). CDR3 size: 16 residues. Trimming took off 3 bases at V and 3 bases at J, with 17 bases between the two ends. The germline V gene has CDR1 SGDLS and CDR2 YYNGEE. CDR3 region: CASSGRLGERTDTQYF. The CDR3 DNA follows: TGTGCCAGCAGCGGTAGGTTAGGGGAAAGGACAGATACGCAGTATTTT.

The V gene is TRBV27, the J gene TRBJ2-1; weak D call: TRBD2 (5 bases). Germline assignment: CDR1 MNHEY and CDR2 SMNVEV (reference sequence). Trimming left V 5 bases short and J 4 bases short, with 12 bases between. The CDR3 covers 14 residues. Here the CDR3 reads CASSTSAGYNEQFF. The CDR3 bases are TGTGCCAGCAGTACTAGTGCCGGGTACAATGAGCAGTTCTTC.

This clonotype was counted only a few times. The J gene is TRBJ2-7, the V gene TRBV9; D perhaps matches TRBD2 (6 bases). CDR1 and CDR2 from the germline V gene are SGDLS and YYNGEE. This CDR3 region has 13 residues. With 4 bases removed from V and 9 bases from J, the gap between germline ends came to 17 bases. Here the CDR3 DNA reads TGTGCCAGCAGCCCTCCTGAGGGAGGTGCGCAGTACTTC. It codes for CASSPPEGGAQYF.

This clonotype appeared a few times. V is TRBV28 and J is TRBJ1-6; D not certain. Germline CDR1 and CDR2: MDHEN and SYDVKM. Trimming stripped 4 bases from V and 0 bases from J, with 10 bases between. The CDR3 extends over 16 amino acids. The CDR3 spells CASSSSVPSYNSPLHF. CDR3 nucleotide sequence: TGTGCCAGCAGTTCAAGCGTCCCCTCCTATAATTCACCCCTCCACTTT.

CDR3 sequence (DNA): TGTGCCAGCAGCCCATTGGATAGCAATCAGCCCCAGCATTTT. Amino acid sequence: CASSPLDSNQPQHF. V and J are TRBV27 and TRBJ1-5; no clear D gene. V lost 6 bases to trimming and J lost 0 bases, with 9 bases between them. From germline, CDR1 is MNHEY and CDR2 SMNVEV (reference sequence). The CDR3 sequence is 14 residues long.

The rearrangement links TRBV27 to TRBJ2-4, with 7 bases that match TRBD1. Trimming took 5 bases from V and 8 from J; bases not matched to a gene: 18. The CDR3 is made up of 17 amino acids. CDR1 MNHEY and CDR2 SMNVEV come from the germline V gene (reference sequence). The CDR3 DNA sequence: TGTGCCAGCAGTGAAACCCCTTTAGGGGGCCCCATAGACATTCAGTACTTC. This sequence encodes CASSETPLGGPIDIQYF.

The sample holds a few counts of this clonotype. This sequence joins TRBV6-6 and TRBJ1-1, with TRBD1 identical over 9 bases. Per the germline V gene, CDR1 is MNHNY and CDR2 is SVGAGI (reference sequence). Trimming cost V 11 bases and J 6 bases; bases outside gene matches: 13. There are 14 residues in the CDR3. CDR3 loop: CAGRSGQGFPEAFF. The CDR3 nucleotides read TGTGCCGGCCGATCGGGACAGGGTTTTCCTGAAGCTTTCTTT.

A few counts support this clonotype. J is TRBJ2-7 and V is TRBV6-6; a possible D gene is TRBD2 (7 bases). There are 14 residues in the CDR3. V lost 5 bases and J lost 4, with 15 bases in between. Germline V gene sequence: CDR1 MNHNY, CDR2 SVGAGI (reference sequence). The CDR3 sequence: CASSPTGRAYEQYF. CDR3 coding DNA: TGTGCCAGCAGTCCTACAGGGAGGGCGTACGAGCAGTACTTC.

The chain carries TRBV6-2 or TRBV6-3 and TRBJ1-5; D not resolved. The CDR3 runs 14 residues. Germline V gene lookup returns CDR1 MNHEY and CDR2 SVGEGT. The germline V and J ends were trimmed by 2 bases and 5 bases, with 10 bases remaining between them. CDR3 DNA sequence: TGTGCCAGCAGTTACGTAGGCCTCGATCAGCCCCAGCATTTT. Translation gives CASSYVGLDQPQHF.

The chain combines TRBV12-3 or TRBV12-4 with TRBJ2-3, with D unclear. V lost 7 bases, J lost 0 bases, and 14 bases lay in between. The CDR3 is made up of 15 amino acids. The CDR3 protein is CASTFVDDSTDTQYF. In DNA form, the CDR3 reads TGTGCCAGCACCTTTGTGGACGATAGCACAGATACGCAGTATTTT.

The chain combines TRBV27 with TRBJ1-4, with D unresolved. V lost 3 bases to trimming and J lost 0 bases, with 5 bases between them. This CDR3 has 14 residues. Germline CDR1 MNHEY, CDR2 SMNVEV (reference sequence). The CDR3 loop reads CASSFGTTNEKLFF. The CDR3 coding sequence is TGTGCCAGCAGTTTTGGGACAACTAATGAAAAACTGTTTTTT.